This T cell receptor beta chain was retrieved from a study of T cells after yellow fever vaccination. Overall study: Low-cell-number fractions underwent preparation using SMART-Seq v4 Ultra Low Input.

Study-wide results and limits: Among primary-vaccination clones, most reappeared after the booster, at 95% to 96% for CD4 and 85% to 90% for CD8. A weaker secondary response peaked on day 5, the primary on day 15.

Concerning this clonotype: Its matching antigen is unknown.

They built TCR cDNA with 5'RACE template switching, a step that put in a universal primer site and UMIs. TCRdb re-called the 5' RACE reads with MiXCR, one entry per CDR3 protein. This table holds a few hundred thousand distinct CDR3 sequences, roughly 13% found once. This clonotype was obtained from a young man who received the YFV17D yellow fever vaccine. This specimen was CD4+ T cells sorted from PBMCs, taken 45 days after the yellow fever booster vaccination.

CDR3: CASRRAGEAGELFF. CDR3 bases: TGTGCCAGCCGGAGGGCAGGGGAGGCCGGGGAGCTGTTTTTT. The V and J genes are TRBV9 and TRBJ2-2; D is tentatively TRBD1 or TRBD2 (6 bases each). Germline CDR1 reads SGDLS; CDR2 reads YYNGEE. This CDR3 has 14 residues. The germline V and J ends were trimmed by 7 bases and 6 bases, with 16 bases remaining between them.